This T cell receptor (beta chain) came from a study of blood T cell repertoires in COVID-19 (dated by TCRdb to 2020 to 2022). General notes on the study: Samples from collaborators originated in the United States, Italy and Spain and spanned both the acute and convalescent phases of COVID-19. The material from the prospective study consisted of cDNA or gDNA derived from T cells, B-cell-depleted T cells, or PBMCs. The repertoires were released in a freely available public database meant as a resource for research on the immune response to SARS-CoV-2. The sample metadata nearly always contained a de-identified subject ID, COVID-19 status, age in years and sex. The samples were drawn from the first 160 participants of the ongoing ImmuneRACE study and from 950 to 1,500 subjects provided by 6 global collaborators. Deeply sampled blood TCRbeta repertoires from subjects exposed to, actively infected with, or recovered from COVID-19 were included in the dataset. Where available, HLA class I and class II types were obtained from metadata supplied by the sample provider rather than from assay-based typing.

The CDR3 runs 12 residues from the cysteine to the phenylalanine. The only DNA kept is the CDR3, 36 bases in frame from the first base. As encoded in the germline V gene, CDR1 is SNHLY while CDR2 is FYNNEI. Trimming takes 6 bases from V and 3 bases from J, and the germline ends sit 9 bases apart. Note on this clone: Its antigen remains undetermined. No base qualities exist here, and no much larger clone lies one base off it.

TCRbeta CDR3 regions were amplified from genomic DNA by means of the immunoSEQ Assay, a bias-controlled multiplex PCR. The original methods were these. The number of nucleated cells in each sample was estimated by amplification of reference gene primers within the assay. To quantify the absolute abundance of each unique TCRbeta CDR3 rearrangement, sequence reads were collapsed and filtered. For each sample, productive Simpson clonality was calculated as the square root of Simpson's diversity index across productive rearrangements. As stored in TCRdb, this immuneACCESS dataset retains in-frame rearrangements with V and J assigned. A fraction of the clones does not appear; measured against another copy, unresolved V genes explain less than half of the discrepancy, and the remainder lacks a known reason. V and J calls plus clone size are reproduced from that table; the DNA served to infer D and trimming. The sample table contains about 130,000 clones; only one count was recorded for approximately 74% of them. Of the sample, 1.9% is held by the ten largest clones.

The research as a whole found: Clinical and demographic metadata were provided uncurated, with the amount varying by source and participant.

Collaborating institutions collected whole blood in K2EDTA tubes following their own protocols. For TCRbeta analysis, collaborator samples were shipped as frozen whole blood, as isolated PBMCs, or as DNA extracted from either sample type. Recombination linked TRBV2 to TRBJ2-7; TRBD1 is a possible D gene, resting on 6 matching bases. The source of this sequence is a woman aged 70 to 79 with acute or convalescent COVID-19. The sample consisted of peripheral blood. The sequenced DNA is TGTGCCAGCAGGGGGGCCGGCTACGAGCAGTACTTC. Translated, this gives CASRGAGYEQYF. With all but the CDR3 taken from the reference TRBV2 and TRBJ2-7 genes, the full variable domain is: EPEVTQTPSHQVTQMGQEVILRCVPISNHLYFYWYRQILGQKVEFLVSFYNNEISEKSEIFDDQFSVERPDGSNFTLKIRSTKLEDSAMYFCASRGAGYEQYFGPGTRLTVT.